Presented here are 11 T cell receptor beta chains from one specimen sequenced in a study of cytomegalovirus exposure and HLA in healthy donors (dated by TCRdb to 2017 to 2019). Libraries were made using the immunoSEQ multiplex PCR assay. For the multiplex PCR, a mixture combining 60 forward primers for TCR Vbeta segments and 13 reverse primers for TCR Jbeta segments was used. TCRdb provides this immuneACCESS table in a form limited to in-frame rearrangements. Some clones are lacking; in checked studies, under half of them reflect an unresolved V gene, and why the rest are absent is not known. The table for this sample lists around 190,000 clones; around 77% of them were counted only once. The ten largest account for 2.5% to 3.5% of the sample. The sequencing input was PBMCs. These receptor sequences come from a woman in her twenties or thirties in good health and CMV-seronegative.

V and J are TRBV19 and TRBJ2-1, with 11 bases fitting TRBD2. Germline CDR1 and CDR2: LNHDA and SQIVND (reference sequence). This CDR3 spans 15 amino acids. V trimming: 7 bases; J trimming: 5 bases; junction bases outside the gene matches: 7. CDR3 sequence (DNA): TGTGCCAGTACTGTAGCGGGAGGGCCCCACAATGAGCAGTTCTTC. Translated, it gives CASTVAGGPHNEQFF.

The chain has TRBV6-1 and TRBJ2-7; D unresolved. The V and J ends lost 2 bases and 2 bases respectively, with 10 bases between them. The CDR3 is 14 amino acids. From germline, CDR1 is MNHNS and CDR2 SASEGT. CDR3 residues: CASSELRTTYEQYF. The CDR3 bases are TGTGCCAGCAGTGAACTCCGAACTACCTACGAGCAGTACTTC.

The gene calls are TRBV6-6 and TRBJ1-1; 7 bases map to TRBD1. This CDR3 contains 13 residues. Germline V gene lookup returns CDR1 MNHNY and CDR2 SVGAGI (reference sequence). V lost 10 bases and J lost 2; bases outside the gene matches: 7. The CDR3: CATPRDSNTEAFF. The CDR3, as DNA: TGTGCCACCCCTCGGGACAGTAACACTGAAGCTTTCTTT.

The count of this clone is one. The V gene is TRBV2, the J gene TRBJ2-7, with a weak D call TRBD1 (5 bases). The V gene lost 4 bases and the J gene lost 2 bases, with 9 bases spanning the gap. Germline-derived CDR1 and CDR2 are SNHLY and FYNNEI. The length of the CDR3 is 13 residues. CDR3 protein: CASSGQGTYEQYF. CDR3 nucleotide sequence: TGTGCCAGCAGTGGTCAGGGTACCTACGAGCAGTACTTC.

The rearrangement joins TRBV5-1 to TRBJ2-2, with 7 bases that match TRBD2. The CDR3 runs 15 residues. The trim removed 7 bases at V and 5 bases at J, leaving 11 bases unmatched. Germline CDR1 is SGHRS and CDR2 is YFSETQ. This CDR3 is CASLEGSGPTGELFF. The CDR3 DNA reads as TGCGCCAGCCTAGAGGGTAGCGGGCCGACCGGGGAGCTGTTTTTT.

The rearrangement uses TRBV5-1 and TRBJ2-4, with TRBD2 matching over 7 bases. The CDR3 totals 15 residues. Germline CDR1 reads SGHRS; CDR2 reads YFSETQ. The V gene end was trimmed by 3 bases and the J gene end by 6 bases; junction bases not matched to a gene: 9. Here the CDR3 reads CASSSNGGFPNIQYF. The CDR3 region has the DNA TGCGCCAGCAGCTCAAACGGGGGGTTCCCAAACATTCAGTACTTC.

V and J are TRBV5-4 and TRBJ2-2; D gene uncertain. This CDR3 contains 12 residues. Germline CDR1 SGHNT, CDR2 YYREEE (reference sequence). Trimming removed 5 bases from V and 3 bases from J, with 5 bases in between. This CDR3 reads CASRRHTGELFF. The CDR3, as DNA: TGTGCCAGCAGGAGGCACACCGGGGAGCTGTTTTTT. Full variable domain (missing parts from reference TRBV5-4 and TRBJ2-2): ETGVTQSPTHLIKTRGQQVTLRCSSQSGHNTVSWYQQALGQGPQFIFQYYREEENGRGNFPPRFSGLQFPNYSSELNVNALELDDSALYLCASRRHTGELFFGEGSRLTVL.

The table lists this clone with a few counts. J is TRBJ1-1 and V is TRBV5-1; TRBD1 matches 7 bases. The length of the CDR3 is 14 residues. Germline CDR1 reads SGHRS; CDR2 reads YFSETQ. V shed 2 bases and J 6 bases; nucleotides not matched to a gene: 7. The CDR3 loop reads CASSFGQVASEAFF. The CDR3 DNA sequence: TGCGCCAGCAGCTTCGGACAGGTTGCTTCTGAAGCTTTCTTT.

The chain recombines TRBV2 with TRBJ1-4; D is uncertain. Germline V gene lookup returns CDR1 SNHLY and CDR2 FYNNEI. V was cut by 4 bases and J by 0 bases, with 12 bases left in between. The CDR3 has 16 residues. CDR3 loop: CASSVFRPSTNEKLFF. The CDR3 DNA sequence: TGTGCCAGCAGTGTATTCAGGCCCTCAACTAATGAAAAACTGTTTTTT.

In the case of this clone: Likely a read error: the CDR3 ends without its conserved phenylalanine or tryptophan. The DNA is left out, because the CDR3 cannot be placed on it with certainty; the CDR3 is given as TCRdb lists it. The genes are TRBV7-8 and TRBJ2-7; no check of the table's D call, TRBD2, against the DNA was made. Germline V gene lookup returns CDR1 SGHVS and CDR2 FQNEAQ. The CDR3 spans 16 residues, counting both ends. CDR3 amino acids: CASSLNPTTSGGPHNL.

This clone was detected only once. The junction does not match germline at one end; this may be a read error. The genes are TRBV5-6 and TRBJ1-4; 8 bases align to TRBD1. The length of the CDR3 is 14 residues. Germline values: CDR1 SGHDT, CDR2 YYEEEE. Written as DNA, the CDR3 is TGTGCCAGCAGCTTGGTGCAGGGGGCGGAAAAACTGCTTTTT. As protein: CASSLVQGAEKLLF.